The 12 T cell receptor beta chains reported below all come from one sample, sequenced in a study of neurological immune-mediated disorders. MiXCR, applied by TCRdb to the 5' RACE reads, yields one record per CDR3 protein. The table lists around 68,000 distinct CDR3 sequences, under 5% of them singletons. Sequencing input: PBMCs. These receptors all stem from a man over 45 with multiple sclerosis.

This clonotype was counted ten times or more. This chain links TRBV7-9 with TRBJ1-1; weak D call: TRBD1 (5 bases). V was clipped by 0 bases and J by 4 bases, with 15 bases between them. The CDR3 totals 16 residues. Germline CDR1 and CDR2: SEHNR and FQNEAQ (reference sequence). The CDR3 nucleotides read TGTGCCAGCAGCTTAGCCGGGTCCCGGGGACGCACTGAAGCTTTCTTT. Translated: CASSLAGSRGRTEAFF.

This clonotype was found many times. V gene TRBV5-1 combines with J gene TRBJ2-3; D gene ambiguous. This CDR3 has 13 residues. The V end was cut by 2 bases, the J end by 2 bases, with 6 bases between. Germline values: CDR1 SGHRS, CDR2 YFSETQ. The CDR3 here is CASSLGSTDTQYF. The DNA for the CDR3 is TGCGCCAGCAGCTTAGGATCCACAGATACGCAGTATTTT.

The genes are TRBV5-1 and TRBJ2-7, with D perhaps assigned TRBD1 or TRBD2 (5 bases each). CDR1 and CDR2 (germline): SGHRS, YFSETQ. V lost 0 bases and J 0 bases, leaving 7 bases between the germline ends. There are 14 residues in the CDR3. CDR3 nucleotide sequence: TGCGCCAGCAGCTTGGGGGGGACCTCCTACGAGCAGTACTTC. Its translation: CASSLGGTSYEQYF.

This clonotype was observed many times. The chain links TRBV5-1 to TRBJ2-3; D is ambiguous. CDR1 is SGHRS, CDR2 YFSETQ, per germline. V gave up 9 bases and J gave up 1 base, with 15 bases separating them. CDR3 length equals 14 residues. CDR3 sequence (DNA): TGCGCCACCCGAACCGGTGGCCGCACAGATACGCAGTATTTT. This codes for CATRTGGRTDTQYF. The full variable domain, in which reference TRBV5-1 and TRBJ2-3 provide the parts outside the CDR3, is KAGVTQTPRYLIKTRGQQVTLSCSPISGHRSVSWYQQTPGQGLQFLFEYFSETQRNKGNFPGRFSGRQFSNSRSEMNVSTLELGDSALYLCATRTGGRTDTQYFGPGTRLTVL.

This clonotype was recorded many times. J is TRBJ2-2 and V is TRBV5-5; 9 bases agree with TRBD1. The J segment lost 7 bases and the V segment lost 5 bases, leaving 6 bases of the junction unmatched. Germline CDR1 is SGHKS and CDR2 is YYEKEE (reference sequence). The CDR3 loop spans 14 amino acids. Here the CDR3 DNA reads TGTGCCAGCAGAAAGGACAGGGGTAACGGGGAGCTGTTTTTT. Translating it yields CASRKDRGNGELFF.

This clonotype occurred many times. The DNA for the CDR3 is TGTGCCATCAGTGGTACTACCGGGGAGCTGTTTTTT. Translated, it gives CAISGTTGELFF. The chain recombines TRBV10-3 with TRBJ2-2; D gene uncertain. Germline V gene lookup returns CDR1 ENHRY and CDR2 SYGVKD. There are 12 residues in the CDR3. Trimming left V 4 bases short and J 5 bases short, with 5 bases between.

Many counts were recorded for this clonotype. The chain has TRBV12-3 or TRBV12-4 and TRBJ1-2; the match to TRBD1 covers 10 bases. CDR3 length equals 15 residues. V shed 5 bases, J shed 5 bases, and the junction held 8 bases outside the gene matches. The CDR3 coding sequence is TGTGCCAGCAGTCCCTCGGACAGGGGGTTTTATGGCTACACCTTC. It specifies CASSPSDRGFYGYTF.

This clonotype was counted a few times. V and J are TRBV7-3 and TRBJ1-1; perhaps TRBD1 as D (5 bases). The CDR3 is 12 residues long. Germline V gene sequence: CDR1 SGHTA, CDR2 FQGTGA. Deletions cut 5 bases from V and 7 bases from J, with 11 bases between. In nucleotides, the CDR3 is TGTGCCAGCAGCCGGGGGGGAAATGAAGCTTTCTTT. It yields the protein CASSRGGNEAFF.

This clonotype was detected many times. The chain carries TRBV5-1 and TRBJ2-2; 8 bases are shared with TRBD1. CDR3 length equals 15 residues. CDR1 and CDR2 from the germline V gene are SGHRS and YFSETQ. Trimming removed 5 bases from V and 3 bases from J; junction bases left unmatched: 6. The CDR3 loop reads CASRGVQGDTGELFF. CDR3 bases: TGCGCCAGCAGAGGCGTACAGGGGGACACCGGGGAGCTGTTTTTT. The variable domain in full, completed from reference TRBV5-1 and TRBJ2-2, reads KAGVTQTPRYLIKTRGQQVTLSCSPISGHRSVSWYQQTPGQGLQFLFEYFSETQRNKGNFPGRFSGRQFSNSRSEMNVSTLELGDSALYLCASRGVQGDTGELFFGEGSRLTVL.

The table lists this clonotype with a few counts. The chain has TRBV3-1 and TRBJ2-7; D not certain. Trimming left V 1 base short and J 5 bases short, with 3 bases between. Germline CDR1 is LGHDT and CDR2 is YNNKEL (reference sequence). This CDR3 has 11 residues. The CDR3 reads CASSQVNEQYF. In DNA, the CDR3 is TGTGCCAGCAGCCAAGTTAACGAGCAGTACTTC.

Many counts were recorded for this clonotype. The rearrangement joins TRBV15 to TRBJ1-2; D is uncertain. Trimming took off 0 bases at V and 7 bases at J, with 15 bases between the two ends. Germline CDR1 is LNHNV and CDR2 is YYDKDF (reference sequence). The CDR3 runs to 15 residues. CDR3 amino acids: CATSRDEVQGSGYTF. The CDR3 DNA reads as TGTGCCACCAGCAGAGATGAGGTCCAAGGAAGTGGCTACACCTTC. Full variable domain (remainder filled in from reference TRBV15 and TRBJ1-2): DAMVIQNPRYQVTQFGKPVTLSCSQTLNHNVMYWYQQKSSQAPKLLFHYYDKDFNNEADTPDNFQSRRPNTSFCFLDIRSPGLGDTAMYLCATSRDEVQGSGYTFGSGTRLTVV.

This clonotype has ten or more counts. The DNA for the CDR3 is TGTGCCAGCACCATGCTAGCGGGGGTTTCCTACAATGAGCAGTTCTTC. Translation: CASTMLAGVSYNEQFF. The gene calls are TRBV11-2 and TRBJ2-1; 10 bases fit TRBD2. Germline V CDR1 and CDR2: SGHAT, FQNNGV. The V and J ends lost 7 bases and 1 base, in that order; junction bases with no gene match: 7. CDR3 length: 16 residues.